This TCR beta chain emerged from a study of CD8 T cells in Susac syndrome. Study-wide context: Treatment status at blood draw for the Susac syndrome patients was therapy-naive, corticosteroids, or intravenous immunoglobulin alone. Regarding the study as a whole: The authors acknowledged that their TCR sequencing and HLA analysis involved a relatively small number of individuals.

TEMRA cells were FACS-enriched, unlike CD8+ and CD4+ T cells, which were negatively isolated. Germline loops: CDR1 SQVTM, CDR2 ANQGSEA. This CDR3 has 12 residues. On this clonotype itself: Antigen unknown. One end of the junction varies from germline; a read error may be responsible.

A quantity of roughly 0.5 to 1 ug RNA underwent reverse transcription using random hexamers. TCRdb used MiXCR to reprocess the immunoSEQ multiplex PCR reads, holding one entry per CDR3 protein. The sample yields some 240,000 distinct CDR3 sequences, around 96% seen once. V and J are TRBV29-1 and TRBJ2-1, with TRBD1 identical over 9 bases. The sample was CD4+ T cells from PBMCs. This TCR came from a human donor with Susac syndrome. CDR3 bases: TGCAGCGTTTCGACCCCCCGGGACAGGGAAGGCTTC. This encodes CSVSTPRDREGF.